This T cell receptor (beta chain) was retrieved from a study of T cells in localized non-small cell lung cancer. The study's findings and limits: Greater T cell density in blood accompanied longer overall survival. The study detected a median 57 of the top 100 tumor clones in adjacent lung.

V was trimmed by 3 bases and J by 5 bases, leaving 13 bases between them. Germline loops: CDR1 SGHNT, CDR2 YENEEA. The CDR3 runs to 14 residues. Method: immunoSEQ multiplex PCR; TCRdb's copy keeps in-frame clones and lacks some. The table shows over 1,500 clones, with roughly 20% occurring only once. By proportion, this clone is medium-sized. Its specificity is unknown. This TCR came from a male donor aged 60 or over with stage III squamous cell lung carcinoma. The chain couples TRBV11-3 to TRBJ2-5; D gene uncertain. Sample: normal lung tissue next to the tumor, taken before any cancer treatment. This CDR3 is CASSFSFLRETQYF. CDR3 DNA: TGTGCCAGCAGCTTCAGTTTTCTGAGGGAGACCCAGTACTTC.